The present entry profiles one T cell receptor (beta chain) with its context. The source of the sample is a study of cytomegalovirus exposure and HLA in healthy donors. At the level of the study: The Caucasian-associated ancestry cluster contained about four fifths of the approximately 400 genotyped donors.

60 Vbeta and 13 Jbeta primers were used in PCR. Profiled with immunoSEQ multiplex PCR; TCRdb holds only in-frame clones, not every one. The profile covers about 150,000 clones, with roughly 73% appearing a single time and about 1.5% taken by the ten largest. The germline V gene encodes CDR1 ENHRY and CDR2 SYGVKD. This CDR3 contains 12 residues. Trimming cost V 4 bases and J 7 bases, with 11 bases left between them. Sample: PBMCs. The V gene is TRBV10-3, the J gene TRBJ2-7; D possibly corresponds to TRBD2 (6 bases). This receptor was obtained from a woman aged 30 to 39 in good health and CMV-seronegative. CDR3 residues: CAISGVEGEQYF. The DNA of the CDR3 is TGTGCCATCAGTGGAGTGGAGGGGGAGCAGTACTTC.